This T cell receptor (beta chain) was sequenced for a study of liver allograft versus peripheral blood T cells. Study-level information: Recipients' peripheral blood T cell receptor repertoires were compared with those in transplanted livers.

Via MiXCR, TCRdb re-called the reads, giving one row per CDR3 protein. The sample consists of about 5,200 distinct CDR3 sequences, under 20% of them appearing once. With regard to this clonotype: What it recognizes is unknown.

Trimming cost V 3 bases and J 3 bases, with 20 bases left between them. The CDR3 runs to 17 residues. Germline V gene data show CDR1 as SGHDN and CDR2 as FVKESK. Study observations and caveats: Reportedly, liver allograft T cell receptor repertoires differed from peripheral blood ones.

The receptor was derived from a human patient who had a liver transplant. The graft donor may have contributed some T cells. This chain links TRBV14 with TRBJ2-5; D possibly corresponds to TRBD2 (5 bases). The CDR3 sequence: CASSHLEGEWEKETQYF. For the CDR3, the DNA is TGTGCCAGCAGCCACCTCGAGGGAGAGTGGGAGAAAGAGACCCAGTACTTC.